This TCR beta chain was sequenced for a study of PD-1 blockade in classical Hodgkin lymphoma. Study-wide results and caveats: Complete responders possessed baseline diversity comparable to newly diagnosed patients. Baseline TCR diversity was reportedly lower in newly diagnosed patients than healthy donors.

Produced via immunoSEQ multiplex PCR; TCRdb's table is partial and in-frame only. Seen here are around 13,000 clones, about four fifths observed once, and the top ten hold approximately 25%. Germline V gene sequence: CDR1 SGDLS, CDR2 YYNGEE. The CDR3 totals 15 residues. After removal of 0 bases from V and 7 bases from J, the junction contained 4 bases not matched to a gene. Every single patient, without exception, relapsed after autologous stem cell transplantation, and brentuximab vedotin exposure varied. Concerning this clone itself: Its antigen is not identified.

The material sequenced was peripheral blood mononuclear cells (PBMCs), taken at baseline. The clonotype originates from a human donor with classical Hodgkin lymphoma. The V and J genes are TRBV9 and TRBJ1-6; 7 bases fit TRBD1. CDR3: CASSVGDRPNSPLHF. The DNA for the CDR3 is TGTGCCAGCAGCGTAGGGGACAGACCAAATTCACCCCTCCACTTT.